This T cell receptor beta chain was captured in a study of OX40 agonist ivuxolimab in advanced cancers. Blood draws occurred at baseline, cycle 4 day 1, and cycle 7 day 1. Details on this clone: Its antigen is undetermined.

The germline V gene encodes CDR1 SQVTM and CDR2 ANQGSEA. There are 15 residues in the CDR3. Trimming at V came to 5 bases and at J to 6 bases, leaving 8 bases not matched to a gene. Points from the study as a whole: The expanded peripheral T cells' antigen specificity was not determined. Within 6 weeks, CD4+ and CD8+ blood T cells expanded clonally at 0.1 to 3.0 mg/kg.

Clones were read by immunoSEQ multiplex PCR, and TCRdb kept only the in-frame ones, dropping some. The sample holds roughly 50,000 clones, more than 75% seen once. The rearrangement uses TRBV29-1 and TRBJ2-2; TRBD1 matches 11 bases. The sample consisted of CD4+ or CD8+ T cells sorted from blood, taken in a trial of the OX40 agonist ivuxolimab. The clonotype was recovered from an adult with an advanced solid tumor such as melanoma, head and neck, liver or kidney cancer. CDR3 loop: CSVLSGTGGPGELFF. The CDR3 nucleotides read TGCAGCGTTCTATCGGGGACAGGGGGTCCCGGGGAGCTGTTTTTT.